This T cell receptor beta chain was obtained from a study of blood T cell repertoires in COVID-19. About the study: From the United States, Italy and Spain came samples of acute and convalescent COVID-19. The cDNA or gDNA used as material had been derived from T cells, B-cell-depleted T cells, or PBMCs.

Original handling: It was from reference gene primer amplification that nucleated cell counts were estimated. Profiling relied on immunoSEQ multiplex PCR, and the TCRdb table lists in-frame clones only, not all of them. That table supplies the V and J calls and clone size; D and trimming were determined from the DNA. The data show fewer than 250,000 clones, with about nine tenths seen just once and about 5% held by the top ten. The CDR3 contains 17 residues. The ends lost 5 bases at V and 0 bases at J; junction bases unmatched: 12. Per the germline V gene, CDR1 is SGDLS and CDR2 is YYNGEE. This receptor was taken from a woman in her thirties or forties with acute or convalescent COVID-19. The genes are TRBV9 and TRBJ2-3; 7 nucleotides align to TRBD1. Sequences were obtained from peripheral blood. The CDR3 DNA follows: TGTGCCAGCAGGCGAGGCCCCGGGACAGCTAGCACAGATACGCAGTATTTT. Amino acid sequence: CASRRGPGTASTDTQYF.